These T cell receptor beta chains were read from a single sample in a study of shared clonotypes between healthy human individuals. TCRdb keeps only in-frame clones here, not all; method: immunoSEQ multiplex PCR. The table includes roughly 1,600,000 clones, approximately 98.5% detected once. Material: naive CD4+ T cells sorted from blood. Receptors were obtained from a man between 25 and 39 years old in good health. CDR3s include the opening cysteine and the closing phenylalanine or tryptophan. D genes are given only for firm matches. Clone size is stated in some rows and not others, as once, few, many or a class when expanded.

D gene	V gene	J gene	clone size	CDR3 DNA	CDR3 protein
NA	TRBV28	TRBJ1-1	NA	TGTGCCAGCCGAGGTAACACTGAAGCTTTCTTT	CASRGNTEAFF
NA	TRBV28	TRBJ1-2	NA	TGTGCCAGCAGCCCCCAAACAAGATATGGCTACACCTTC	CASSPQTRYGYTF
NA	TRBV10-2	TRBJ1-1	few	TGCGCCAGCAGTGAGTTGGGGAACACTGAAGCTTTCTTT	CASSELGNTEAFF
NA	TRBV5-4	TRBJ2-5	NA	TGTGCCAGCAGCCCGGACTGGGGAGAGACCCAGTACTTC	CASSPDWGETQYF
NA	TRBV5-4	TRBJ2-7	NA	TGTGCCAGCAGCTTAGCAGGGGAAAGCTCCTACGAGCAGTACTTC	CASSLAGESSYEQYF
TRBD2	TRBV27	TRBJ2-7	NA	TGTGCCAGCGCTCCTAGCGGGAAGTACGAGCAGTACTTC	CASAPSGKYEQYF
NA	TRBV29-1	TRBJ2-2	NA	TGCAGCGCCGGGATGGGCCGGAACACCGGGGAGCTGTTTTTT	CSAGMGRNTGELFF
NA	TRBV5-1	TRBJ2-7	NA	TGCGCCAGCAGCTTAGGCCCCTTGGGGGAGCAGTACTTC	CASSLGPLGEQYF
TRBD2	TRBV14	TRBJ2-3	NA	TGTGCCAGCAGCCAAGAACTAGCGGGAGCTGGGGGAGATACGCAGTATTTT	CASSQELAGAGGDTQYF
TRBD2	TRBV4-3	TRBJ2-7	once	TGCGCCAGCAGCCAAGGTTTGGCTAGCGGGAGCCCCTACGAGCAGTACTTC	CASSQGLASGSPYEQYF
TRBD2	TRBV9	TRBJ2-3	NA	TGTGCCAGCAGCGTGGCGGGAGGGATGACAGATACGCAGTATTTT	CASSVAGGMTDTQYF
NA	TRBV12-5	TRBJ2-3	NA	TGTGCTAGTGGTTTGGAGGTGACCACAGATACGCAGTATTTT	CASGLEVTTDTQYF
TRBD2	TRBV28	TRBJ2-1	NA	TGTGCCAGCACCCTAAGCGGGAGGAGTGAGCAGTTCTTC	CASTLSGRSEQFF
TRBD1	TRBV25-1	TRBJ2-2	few	TGTGCCAGCACCCGGGACAGGGGCCACACCGGGGAGCTGTTTTTT	CASTRDRGHTGELFF
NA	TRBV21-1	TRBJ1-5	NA	TGTGCCAGCAGCCACTATTCAAAGGGGACAGGGGTTCAGCCCCAGCATTTT	CASSHYSKGTGVQPQHF
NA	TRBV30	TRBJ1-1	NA	TGTGCCTGGGGGGGGAACACTGAAGCTTTCTTT	CAWGGNTEAFF
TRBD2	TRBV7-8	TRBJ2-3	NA	TGTGCCAGCAGGTTGCTGACTAGCGCCGGTGTAGATACGCAGTATTTT	CASRLLTSAGVDTQYF
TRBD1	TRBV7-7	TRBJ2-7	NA	TGTGCTAGCAGCTTAAGACAGGGTCCCTACGAGCAGTACTTC	CASSLRQGPYEQYF
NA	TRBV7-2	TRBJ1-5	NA	TGTGCCAGCAGCTTAGCCTTTACTCAGCCCCAGCATTTT	CASSLAFTQPQHF
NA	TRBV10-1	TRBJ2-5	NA	TGCGCCAGCAGTGACTCCCCGGGGGCAGTGGAGTACTTC	CASSDSPGAVEYF
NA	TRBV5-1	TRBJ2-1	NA	TGCGCCAGCAGCTTGGCCGTGAGCTCCTACAATGAGCAGTTCTTC	CASSLAVSSYNEQFF
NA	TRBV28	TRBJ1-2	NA	TGTGCCAGCAGTTTCCCCGGACTGGACTTATATGGCTACACCTTC	CASSFPGLDLYGYTF
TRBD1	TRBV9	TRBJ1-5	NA	TGTGCCAGCAGCAAAGGGACAGGGATGGGCAATCAGCCCCAGCATTTT	CASSKGTGMGNQPQHF
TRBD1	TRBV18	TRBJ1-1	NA	TGTGCCAGCTCACCAGGCAGGGGGAGAACTGAAGCTTTCTTT	CASSPGRGRTEAFF
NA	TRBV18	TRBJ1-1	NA	TGTGCCAGCTCACCCCTGAAAGCGGGGGAGAACACTGAAGCTTTCTTT	CASSPLKAGENTEAFF
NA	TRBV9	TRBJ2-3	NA	TGTGCCAGCGGTTCGCTAGCTTGGACAGATACGCAGTATTTT	CASGSLAWTDTQYF
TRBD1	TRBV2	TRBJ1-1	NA	TGTGCCAGCAGGGATAAGACAGGGAGTACTGAAGCTTTCTTT	CASRDKTGSTEAFF
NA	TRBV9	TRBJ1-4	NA	TGTGCCAGCAGCCCTGCCCCTTCTCGGCCCGAAAAACTGTTTTTT	CASSPAPSRPEKLFF
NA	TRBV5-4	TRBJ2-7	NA	TGTGCCAGCAGCATAGGGCCTAGCCCTCCGACGTCCGAGCAGTACTTC	CASSIGPSPPTSEQYF
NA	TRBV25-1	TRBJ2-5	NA	TGTGCCAGCAGTGAATGGGGGACTGGAGAGACCCAGTACTTC	CASSEWGTGETQYF
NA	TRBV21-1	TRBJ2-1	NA	TGTGCCAGCACTACAAGGGTCTTGTTGCAGTTCTTC	CASTTRVLLQFF
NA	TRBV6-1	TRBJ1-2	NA	TGTGCCAGCAGGCGGAGTGGGGATGGCTACACCTTC	CASRRSGDGYTF
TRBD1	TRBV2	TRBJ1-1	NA	TGTGCCAGCAATATTGGACAGGGTTCGAACACTGAAGCTTTCTTT	CASNIGQGSNTEAFF
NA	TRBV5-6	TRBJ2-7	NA	TGTGCCAGCAGCTTGGTCCCACATGGAGGCGAGCAGTACTTC	CASSLVPHGGEQYF
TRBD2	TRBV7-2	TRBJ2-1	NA	TGTGCCAGCAGCTTAGCGCTAGCGGGAGTGGGGATGCTGTTCTTC	CASSLALAGVGMLFF
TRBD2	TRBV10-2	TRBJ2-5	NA	TGCGCCAGCAGTGAGTCCAGACTAGCGGGGATTCAAGAGACCCAGTACTTC	CASSESRLAGIQETQYF
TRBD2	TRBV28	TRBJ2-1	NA	TGTGCCAGCAGGGACGCTAGCGGGGGGTACAATGAGCAGTTCTTC	CASRDASGGYNEQFF
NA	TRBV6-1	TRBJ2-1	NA	TGTGCCAGCAGTGAGTCGGGAAGTCACCCCTACAATGAGCAGTTCTTC	CASSESGSHPYNEQFF
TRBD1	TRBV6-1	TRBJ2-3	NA	TGTGCCAGCAGTGAGGCAGGGGGATCCGATACGCAGTATTTT	CASSEAGGSDTQYF
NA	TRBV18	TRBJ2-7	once	TGTGCCAGCTCACCACTTTCCACCAACAAGGGCGAGCAGTACTTC	CASSPLSTNKGEQYF
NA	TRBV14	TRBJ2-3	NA	TGTGCCAGCAGCCTCGGCCTTCTTGTCAGCACAGATACGCAGTATTTT	CASSLGLLVSTDTQYF
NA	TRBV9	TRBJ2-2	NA	TGTGCCAGCAGCGTAGGGTCGGATCGAAACACCGGGGAGCTGTTTTTT	CASSVGSDRNTGELFF